The rows below give T cell receptor beta chains drawn from one sample of a study of blood T cell repertoires in COVID-19. Repertoires were generated with immunoSEQ multiplex PCR, while TCRdb's copy carries only in-frame clones and drops some. The table lists 350,000 to 450,000 clones, 80% to 90% of them singletons. Material: PBMCs or T cells enriched from blood (not recorded which). Receptors were obtained from a man between 25 and 39 years old who had recovered from COVID-19. Each CDR3 is given with its conserved first and last residue. D genes are given only for firm matches. Size is stated for part of the rows, as once, few or many counts, or as a class when the clone is expanded.

d_gene	v_gene	j_gene	len	abundance	CDR3aa	CDR3nt
.	TRBV7-2	TRBJ1-1	15	.	CASSLRLQGNTEAFF	TGTGCCAGCAGCCTACGGTTACAGGGGAACACTGAAGCTTTCTTT
TRBD1	TRBV2	TRBJ1-1	13	.	CASSGQGVTEAFF	TGTGCCAGCAGTGGACAGGGGGTCACTGAAGCTTTCTTT
TRBD2	TRBV6-1	TRBJ2-7	15	.	CASSERGSGTYEQYF	TGTGCCAGCAGTGAAAGGGGTAGCGGGACCTACGAGCAGTACTTC
.	TRBV30	TRBJ2-7	14	many	CAWSVLRSSYEQYF	TGTGCCTGGAGTGTACTAAGGAGCTCCTACGAGCAGTACTTC
.	TRBV7-8	TRBJ2-5	13	.	CASSLSRPETQYF	TGTGCCAGCAGCTTATCTAGGCCGGAGACCCAGTACTTC
TRBD1	TRBV5-6	TRBJ2-6	19	.	CASSPKRTGGLRGANVLTF	TGTGCCAGCAGCCCCAAGAGGACAGGGGGTCTTAGGGGGGCCAACGTCCTGACTTTC
.	TRBV19	TRBJ1-2	15	.	CASSLIQAPNYGYTF	TGTGCCAGTAGTCTTATACAGGCCCCAAACTATGGCTACACCTTC
.	TRBV30	TRBJ1-1	15	.	CAWSDVQQGYTEAFF	TGTGCCTGGAGTGACGTCCAACAGGGCTACACTGAAGCTTTCTTT
TRBD1	TRBV11-2	TRBJ2-5	15	.	CASSLVWQGAETQYF	TGTGCCAGCAGCTTAGTTTGGCAGGGGGCCGAGACCCAGTACTTC
TRBD2	TRBV10-3	TRBJ2-6	17	.	CAISGTSGSSGANVLTF	TGTGCCATCAGTGGGACTAGCGGCTCCTCTGGGGCCAACGTCCTGACTTTC
.	TRBV13	TRBJ1-1	12	.	CASSLRGTEAFF	TGTGCCAGCAGTCTTAGGGGCACTGAAGCTTTCTTT
.	TRBV5-1	TRBJ1-4	16	.	CASSQNRGGTNEKLFF	TGCGCCAGCAGCCAAAATAGGGGAGGGACTAATGAAAAACTGTTTTTT